One sample yielded the 28 T cell receptor beta chains listed below, sequenced in a study of blood T cell repertoires in COVID-19. Repertoires were generated with immunoSEQ multiplex PCR, while TCRdb's copy carries only in-frame clones and drops some. Altogether 350,000 to 450,000 clones are present, approximately 90% being singletons, with the ten largest covering approximately 1.5%. Input material: PBMCs or T cells enriched from blood (not recorded which). Source of these receptors: a woman aged 18 to 35 who had been exposed to COVID-19.

The gene calls are TRBV4-1 and TRBJ2-7, with TRBD1 as a possible D gene (6 bases). Germline V CDR1 and CDR2: MGHRA, YSYEKL. Trimming removed 0 bases from V and 0 bases from J, with 12 bases in between. The CDR3 runs 16 residues. The CDR3 DNA reads as TGCGCCAGCAGCCAAGACTCAACAGGGATCTCCTACGAGCAGTACTTC. Amino acid sequence: CASSQDSTGISYEQYF.

This clone has only a few counts. This chain links TRBV25-1 with TRBJ2-7, with 7 positions matching TRBD2. The CDR3 is 15 residues long. The germline gives CDR1 MGHDK, CDR2 SYGVNS. Germline trimming cut 5 bases from V and 1 base from J; bases unmatched to any gene: 8. The CDR3 DNA follows: TGTGCCAGCAGTCCCTACGGGGGGAGGTCCTACGAGCAGTACTTC. Encoded protein: CASSPYGGRSYEQYF.

This chain uses TRBV3-1 (or the pseudogene TRBV3-2) with TRBJ2-7, with D hard to call. This CDR3 contains 9 residues. Germline V gene sequence: CDR1 LGHDT, CDR2 YNNKEL (reference sequence). The CDR3 DNA sequence: TGTGCGTCGTACTACGAGCAGTACTTC. This codes for CASYYEQYF.

As concerns this clone: The identical CDR3 is also encoded by other nucleotide sequences in the sample. The gene calls are TRBV6-5 and TRBJ2-7; TRBD2 is a possible D gene (5 bases). The length of the CDR3 is 14 residues. V was trimmed by 5 bases and J by 0 bases, leaving 11 bases between them. Germline assignment: CDR1 MNHEY and CDR2 SVGAGI. CDR3 sequence (DNA): TGTGCCAGCAGTCGACTCGCGGGCTCCTACGAGCAGTACTTC. Its protein product is CASSRLAGSYEQYF.

This chain links TRBV3-1 (or the pseudogene TRBV3-2) with TRBJ2-3; 11 bases fit TRBD2. V lost 0 bases, J lost 3 bases, and 2 bases stayed unmatched. The length of the CDR3 is 16 residues. Germline-derived CDR1 and CDR2 are LGHDT and YNNKEL (reference sequence). For the CDR3, the DNA is TGTGCCAGCAGCCAAGATCGACTAGCGGGAACAGATACGCAGTATTTT. Translating gives CASSQDRLAGTDTQYF.

The chain has TRBV6-6 and TRBJ2-1, with 11 nucleotides matching TRBD2. The CDR3 has 17 amino acids. The V and J ends lost 5 bases and 6 bases, in that order; junction bases with no gene match: 12. The germline CDR1 and CDR2 sequences are MNHNY and SVGAGI (reference sequence). In nucleotides, the CDR3 is TGTGCCAGCAGTCACCTAACTAGCGGGAGATACTTCAATGAGCAGTTCTTC. Protein product: CASSHLTSGRYFNEQFF.

In this sample, this clone turned up a few times. V usage is TRBV3-1 (or the pseudogene TRBV3-2) and J usage is TRBJ2-5; D not resolved. V lost 6 bases, J lost 2 bases, and 13 bases lay in between. CDR1 and CDR2 (germline): LGHDT, YNNKEL (reference sequence). The CDR3 loop spans 14 amino acids. The CDR3 loop reads CASSSAASQETQYF. For the CDR3, the DNA is TGTGCCAGCAGTTCCGCGGCCAGTCAAGAGACCCAGTACTTC.

The chain links TRBV27 to TRBJ2-7, with 9 bases identical to TRBD2. There are 14 residues in the CDR3. Germline-derived CDR1 and CDR2 are MNHEY and SMNVEV (reference sequence). After removal of 1 base from V and 5 bases from J, the junction contained 3 bases not matched to a gene. The CDR3 sequence is CASSLWASGNEQYF. The CDR3, as DNA: TGTGCCAGCAGTTTATGGGCTAGCGGGAACGAGCAGTACTTC.

In its sample, this clone was seen once. The chain is built from TRBV6-4 and TRBJ2-7, with TRBD2 matching 9 bases. Germline trimming cut 8 bases from V and 4 bases from J; bases unmatched to any gene: 21. CDR1 MRHNA and CDR2 SNTAGT come from the germline V gene. The CDR3 is 18 residues long. CDR3 nucleotide sequence: TGTGCCAGCCTTTCAGTTGGGATTGGGGCGGGAGGGCCTTACGAGCAGTACTTC. This translates into CASLSVGIGAGGPYEQYF.

This clone was observed a few times. V and J are TRBV6-5 and TRBJ1-3; 8 nucleotides align to TRBD1. Germline V gene lookup returns CDR1 MNHEY and CDR2 SVGAGI. J lost 4 bases, V lost 5 bases, and 1 base had no gene match. This CDR3 has 13 residues. The CDR3 reads CASSPGGGNTIYF. In nucleotides, the CDR3 is TGTGCCAGCAGTCCAGGGGGCGGAAACACCATATATTTT.

The CDR3: CASSFPGLAGGPPMAGELFF. The CDR3 region has the DNA TGTGCCAGCAGCTTCCCGGGACTAGCGGGAGGGCCGCCTATGGCGGGGGAGCTGTTTTTT. The genes are TRBV7-8 and TRBJ2-2; 16 positions match TRBD2. The CDR3 totals 20 residues. V shed 3 bases and J 8 bases; nucleotides not matched to a gene: 15. The V gene's germline CDR1 is SGHVS and CDR2 FQNEAQ. Together with reference TRBV7-8 and TRBJ2-2, the CDR3 gives the full variable domain: GAGVSQSPRYKVAKRGQDVALRCDPISGHVSLFWYQQALGQGPEFLTYFQNEAQLDKSGLPSDRFFAERPEGSVSTLKIQRTQQEDSAVYLCASSFPGLAGGPPMAGELFFGEGSRLTVL.

The rearrangement links TRBV7-9 to TRBJ1-4; 7 bases are a match to TRBD1. The V and J ends lost 4 bases and 11 bases, in that order; junction bases with no gene match: 7. Per germline, CDR1 SEHNR and CDR2 FQNEAQ (reference sequence). The length of the CDR3 is 13 residues. CDR3 DNA sequence: TGTGCCAGCAGCTCAAACAGGGGCGGCAAACTGTTTTTT. It codes for CASSSNRGGKLFF. The full variable domain, rest sourced from reference TRBV7-9 and TRBJ1-4, is DTGVSQNPRHKITKRGQNVTFRCDPISEHNRLYWYRQTLGQGPEFLTYFQNEAQLEKSRLLSDRFSAERPKGSFSTLEIQRTEQGDSAMYLCASSSNRGGKLFFGSGTQLSVL.

This chain joins TRBV19 and TRBJ2-7, with a tentative D call TRBD1 (6 bases). Germline V gene data show CDR1 as LNHDA and CDR2 as SQIVND (reference sequence). V was trimmed by 1 base and J by 2 bases, leaving 9 bases between them. CDR3 length: 14 residues. This CDR3 reads CASSIVPGAYEQYF. The CDR3 nucleotides read TGTGCCAGTAGTATAGTTCCAGGGGCCTACGAGCAGTACTTC.

This chain links TRBV13 with TRBJ2-7; 11 bases match TRBD2. The CDR3 sequence is 16 residues long. The germline V gene has CDR1 PRHDT and CDR2 FYEKMQ (reference sequence). Trimming at V came to 5 bases and at J to 2 bases, leaving 8 bases not matched to a gene. CDR3 protein: CASSPPSGRLTYEQYF. As DNA, the CDR3 is TGTGCCAGCAGCCCGCCTAGCGGGAGGCTGACCTACGAGCAGTACTTC.

The chain is built from TRBV18 and TRBJ1-6; TRBD1 aligns across 10 bases. The V segment lost 1 base and the J segment 7 bases; nucleotides outside the gene matches: 4. Germline CDR1 reads KGHSH; CDR2 reads LQKENI. The CDR3 totals 16 residues. CDR3 DNA sequence: TGTGCCAGCTCACCACAAAGGGACAGGGGCAATTCACCCCTCCACTTT. Translation gives CASSPQRDRGNSPLHF.

The CDR3 bases are TGTGCCAGCAGCCAATCTTTGTCCAGTATTGGAAACACCATATATTTT. This sequence encodes CASSQSLSSIGNTIYF. The chain links TRBV3-1 (or the pseudogene TRBV3-2) to TRBJ1-3; D is ambiguous. V lost 2 bases to trimming and J lost 3 bases, with 14 bases between them. CDR3 length: 16 residues. Per the germline V gene, CDR1 is LGHDT and CDR2 is YNNKEL (reference sequence).

The V and J genes are TRBV9 and TRBJ2-7; D is possibly TRBD2 (7 bases). Trimming removed 4 bases from V and 2 bases from J, with 19 bases in between. The CDR3 consists of 16 residues. CDR1 SGDLS and CDR2 YYNGEE come from the germline V gene. CDR3 nucleotide sequence: TGTGCCAGCAGCCCCCAAGGGGGGGCAAGGCCCTACGAGCAGTACTTC. It specifies CASSPQGGARPYEQYF.

The chain links TRBV23-1 to TRBJ1-1, with D uncertain. TRBV23-1 belongs to the ORF category, with a function that is uncertain. Between the trimmed V and J ends, which lost 3 bases and 1 base, there was a span of 18 bases. CDR3 length: 17 amino acids. The CDR3 nucleotides read TGCGCCAGCAGTCATTCATCTTACACTAAAACGAACACTGAAGCTTTCTTT. Protein: CASSHSSYTKTNTEAFF.

V usage is TRBV4-2 and J usage is TRBJ1-1, with 9 bases identical to TRBD1. The CDR3 sequence is 16 residues long. The junction had 4 bases not matched to a gene; V was cut back by 1 base and J by 1 base. Germline CDR1 reads LGHNA; CDR2 reads YNFKEQ. CDR3 in amino acids: CASSQVSDRGNTEAFF. DNA for the CDR3: TGTGCCAGCAGCCAAGTTTCGGACAGGGGGAACACTGAAGCTTTCTTT.

This rearrangement joins TRBV4-1 to TRBJ2-2; possible D gene TRBD2, 6 bases. There are 17 residues in the CDR3. Trimming took off 0 bases at V and 0 bases at J, with 11 bases between the two ends. Germline assignment: CDR1 MGHRA and CDR2 YSYEKL. The CDR3, as DNA: TGCGCCAGCAGCCAAGAATGGCGGACTACGAACACCGGGGAGCTGTTTTTT. It specifies CASSQEWRTTNTGELFF.

In regard to this clone: The sample contains more than one DNA sequence encoding this CDR3. The rearrangement links TRBV5-1 to TRBJ2-7, with D maybe TRBD1 (6 bases). Germline CDR1 and CDR2: SGHRS and YFSETQ. Trimming took off 4 bases at V and 0 bases at J, with 11 bases between the two ends. The CDR3 loop spans 14 amino acids. CDR3 loop: CASSLVDSSYEQYF. In nucleotides, the CDR3 is TGCGCCAGCAGCCTCGTGGACAGCTCCTACGAGCAGTACTTC.

This chain uses TRBV7-2 with TRBJ2-7, with D perhaps TRBD2 (6 bases). Germline CDR1 and CDR2: SGHTA and FQGNSA. CDR3 length: 12 amino acids. Trimming pared 2 bases from V and 7 bases from J, leaving 9 bases between. Here the CDR3 reads CASSLIAGEQYF. The CDR3 nucleotides read TGTGCCAGCAGCTTAATCGCGGGGGAGCAGTACTTC.

J is TRBJ2-7 and V is TRBV6-5; tentatively, D is TRBD1 (6 bases). This CDR3 has 13 amino acids. The germline gives CDR1 MNHEY, CDR2 SVGAGI. The V and J ends lost 0 bases and 6 bases respectively, with 9 bases between them. In nucleotides, the CDR3 is TGTGCCAGCAGTTACTCACAGGGACGCGAGCAGTACTTC. Residues: CASSYSQGREQYF.

This clone was seen just once. The chain has TRBV7-2 and TRBJ2-7; tentatively, D is TRBD2 (5 bases). From germline, CDR1 is SGHTA and CDR2 FQGNSA. The CDR3 has 14 amino acids. Trimming shortened V by 6 bases and J by 3 bases, and 15 bases separated the two germline ends. For the CDR3, the DNA is TGTGCCAGCAGTCTTCACGGGAATGGCTACGAGCAGTACTTC. It is translated as CASSLHGNGYEQYF.

J is TRBJ2-7 and V is TRBV7-9, with D maybe TRBD2 (6 bases). Germline values: CDR1 SEHNR, CDR2 FQNEAQ (reference sequence). The CDR3 covers 15 residues. Trimming removed 4 bases from V and 1 base from J, with 14 bases in between. The CDR3 sequence is CASSSTGVTSYEQYF. CDR3 DNA sequence: TGTGCCAGCAGCTCAACGGGGGTGACGTCCTACGAGCAGTACTTC. The whole variable domain, filled in from reference TRBV7-9 and TRBJ2-7, reads DTGVSQNPRHKITKRGQNVTFRCDPISEHNRLYWYRQTLGQGPEFLTYFQNEAQLEKSRLLSDRFSAERPKGSFSTLEIQRTEQGDSAMYLCASSSTGVTSYEQYFGPGTRLTVT.

The CDR3 protein is CASSQGGTPSLYNEQFF. The CDR3 region has the DNA TGCGCCAGCAGCCAAGGGGGGACACCCTCCCTTTACAATGAGCAGTTCTTC. V and J are TRBV4-1 and TRBJ2-1, with D possibly matching TRBD1 (6 bases). Looked up from germline, CDR1 is MGHRA and CDR2 is YSYEKL. This CDR3 comprises 17 residues. Trimming took off 1 base at V and 4 bases at J, with 17 bases between the two ends.

This chain uses TRBV4-1 with TRBJ2-7, with a tentative D call TRBD1 (6 bases). CDR1 MGHRA and CDR2 YSYEKL come from the germline V gene. The CDR3 length is 15 residues. V shed 1 base and J shed 2 bases, with 12 bases lying between them. The CDR3, as DNA: TGCGCCAGCAGCCAAGGTACAGGGCCCACCTACGAGCAGTACTTC. Translating gives CASSQGTGPTYEQYF.

The chain has TRBV28 and TRBJ2-4; TRBD1 aligns across 8 bases. Germline V gives CDR1 MDHEN, CDR2 SYDVKM. J lost 1 base, V lost 5 bases, and 4 bases had no gene match. The CDR3 covers 15 residues. The CDR3 reads CASSLRQGAKNIQYF. CDR3 nucleotide sequence: TGTGCCAGCAGTCTACGACAGGGGGCCAAAAACATTCAGTACTTC. Full variable domain (outside the CDR3, taken from reference TRBV28 and TRBJ2-4): DVKVTQSSRYLVKRTGEKVFLECVQDMDHENMFWYRQDPGLGLRLIYFSYDVKMKEKGDIPEGYSVSREKKERFSLILESASTNQTSMYLCASSLRQGAKNIQYFGAGTRLSVL.